These 11 T cell receptor beta chains were all obtained from the same sample, sequenced in a study of T cell changes during pregnancy in multiple sclerosis. Method: immunoSEQ multiplex PCR; TCRdb's copy keeps in-frame clones and lacks some. The repertoire holds roughly 86,000 clones, 85% to 95% seen once, with about 2.4% in the top ten. Sample: peripheral blood, taken in the first trimester of pregnancy. The receptor source for this set is a female donor with multiple sclerosis, enrolled in a pregnancy study.

This clone was detected once. This specimen includes other DNA sequences encoding the same CDR3. CDR3 bases: TGCGCCAGCAGCTTGGGGGCGGGAGGTTCTTACGAGCAGTACTTC. This gives the protein CASSLGAGGSYEQYF. The chain employs TRBV5-1 and TRBJ2-7; the match to TRBD2 covers 8 bases. The germline gives CDR1 SGHRS, CDR2 YFSETQ. The ends lost 0 bases at V and 4 bases at J; junction bases unmatched: 6. This CDR3 has 15 amino acids.

This clone was observed a single time. V is TRBV28 and J is TRBJ2-5; 9 positions match TRBD1. The V gene end was trimmed by 4 bases and the J gene end by 0 bases; junction bases not matched to a gene: 9. Germline CDR1 reads MDHEN; CDR2 reads SYDVKM. The CDR3 is made up of 17 amino acids. CDR3 nucleotides: TGTGCCAGCAGTTCACCCCCGAGACAGGGGGACCAAGAGACCCAGTACTTC. Translation: CASSSPPRQGDQETQYF.

The chain combines TRBV6-5 with TRBJ2-2; D possibly corresponds to TRBD1 (5 bases). From germline, CDR1 is MNHEY and CDR2 SVGAGI. V was cut by 6 bases and J by 4 bases, with 9 bases left in between. The CDR3 runs to 13 residues. The DNA for the CDR3 is TGTGCCAGCAGAATAGGGGCCACCGGGGAGCTGTTTTTT. It specifies CASRIGATGELFF.

V gene TRBV7-3 combines with J gene TRBJ2-2; 11 nucleotides agree with TRBD2. Germline V lookup: CDR1 SGHTA, CDR2 FQGTGA. V lost 5 bases to trimming and J lost 4 bases; unmatched junction nucleotides: 6. The CDR3 consists of 16 residues. Written as DNA, the CDR3 is TGTGCCAGCAGCCTTAGCGGGAGGGGGAGCACCGGGGAGCTGTTTTTT. Its protein is CASSLSGRGSTGELFF.

The chain is built from TRBV5-1 and TRBJ2-5; 11 bases map to TRBD2. V shed 4 bases and J 3 bases; nucleotides not matched to a gene: 2. CDR3 length: 14 amino acids. Germline-derived CDR1 and CDR2 are SGHRS and YFSETQ. The CDR3 DNA reads as TGCGCCAGCAGCGGTAGCGGGAGGGAAGAGACCCAGTACTTC. As protein: CASSGSGREETQYF.

This chain links TRBV2 with TRBJ1-2, with 8 bases matching TRBD1. Germline values: CDR1 SNHLY, CDR2 FYNNEI. Unmatched junction bases numbered 8, after V lost 3 bases and J lost 2 bases. The CDR3 contains 16 residues. The CDR3 DNA is TGTGCCAGCAGTGATTCCACCGGGACAGGAAACTATGGCTACACCTTC. Protein: CASSDSTGTGNYGYTF.

V usage is TRBV19 and J usage is TRBJ1-4; D is possibly TRBD1 (6 bases). In germline, CDR1 is LNHDA, CDR2 SQIVND (reference sequence). The CDR3 covers 15 residues. V was cut by 5 bases and J by 10 bases, with 20 bases left in between. For the CDR3, the DNA is TGTGCCAGTAGTGTCACACAGGGAAGCGGGGGAAAACTGTTTTTT. As protein: CASSVTQGSGGKLFF.

The chain has TRBV5-1 and TRBJ2-4, with 12 positions matching TRBD2. The V gene end was trimmed by 3 bases and the J gene end by 7 bases; junction bases not matched to a gene: 8. Germline V CDR1 and CDR2: SGHRS, YFSETQ. The CDR3 is 16 amino acids. The CDR3 DNA follows: TGCGCCAGCAGCTCCTCCAGGACTAGCGGGACCAACATTCAGTACTTC. Its protein is CASSSSRTSGTNIQYF.

V and J are TRBV15 and TRBJ2-7, with a weak D call TRBD2 (5 bases). Trimming shortened V by 5 bases and J by 6 bases, and 14 bases separated the two germline ends. The CDR3 totals 13 residues. From germline, CDR1 is LNHNV and CDR2 YYDKDF (reference sequence). CDR3 in amino acids: CATSRTSAGEQYF. The CDR3 coding sequence is TGTGCCACCAGCCGGACCTCCGCGGGCGAGCAGTACTTC.

This clone was picked up a small number of times. This rearrangement joins TRBV14 to TRBJ1-1; TRBD1 matches at 8 bases. CDR3 size: 14 residues. Germline V gives CDR1 SGHDN, CDR2 FVKESK. Trimming took 4 bases from V and 4 from J; bases not matched to a gene: 5. The CDR3 loop reads CASSLRTGLTEAFF. In nucleotides, the CDR3 is TGTGCCAGCAGCCTTCGGACAGGGCTCACTGAAGCTTTCTTT.

Regarding this clone: Sequence at one end of the junction differs from germline and may be a read error. In DNA, the CDR3 is TGTGCCAGCAGTGAAGCCGGGCCCCCGGACACCCTGGGCTTC. It codes for CASSEAGPPDTLGF. The rearrangement joins TRBV6-1 to TRBJ2-4; possible D gene TRBD1, 5 bases. The CDR3 loop spans 14 amino acids. The germline V gene encodes CDR1 MNHNS and CDR2 SASEGT.